Each of the 5 T cell receptor beta chains below was sequenced from the same sample in a study of T cell responses to AZD1222 COVID-19 vaccine. Sequenced by immunoSEQ multiplex PCR; TCRdb stores in-frame clones only, minus some. The sample records about 85,000 clones, approximately 87% being singletons. The sample here was peripheral blood, taken on day 0 of AZD1222 vaccination. These TCRs come from an adult in good health.

The chain couples TRBV5-1 to TRBJ2-7; 8 bases align to TRBD2. This CDR3 comprises 15 residues. V shed 0 bases and J 6 bases; nucleotides not matched to a gene: 8. CDR1 and CDR2 from the germline V gene are SGHRS and YFSETQ. The CDR3 DNA sequence: TGCGCCAGCAGCTTGGCCCCCGGGACTAGAGCCGAGCAGTACTTC. It translates to CASSLAPGTRAEQYF.

The chain has TRBV19 and TRBJ2-5; TRBD1 agrees at 7 bases. Germline V gene sequence: CDR1 LNHDA, CDR2 SQIVND (reference sequence). The CDR3 sequence is 13 residues long. The V and J ends lost 3 bases and 4 bases, in that order; junction bases with no gene match: 2. The CDR3: CASSITGVETQYF. DNA for the CDR3: TGTGCCAGTAGTATTACAGGGGTAGAGACCCAGTACTTC.

The chain recombines TRBV19 with TRBJ2-1; D is tentatively TRBD1 or TRBD2 (6 bases each). The CDR3 length is 17 residues. Germline CDR1 reads LNHDA; CDR2 reads SQIVND (reference sequence). V was pared by 9 bases and J by 0 bases, with 21 bases between. CDR3 in amino acids: CASSPRRGFSSYNEQFF. The CDR3 DNA follows: TGTGCCAGCAGTCCCCGGAGGGGGTTTAGCTCCTACAATGAGCAGTTCTTC. The full variable domain, its missing parts supplied by reference TRBV19 and TRBJ2-1, is DGGITQSPKYLFRKEGQNVTLSCEQNLNHDAMYWYRQDPGQGLRLIYYSQIVNDFQKGDIAEGYSVSREKKESFPLTVTSAQKNPTAFYLCASSPRRGFSSYNEQFFGPGTRLTVL.

The V and J genes are TRBV3-1 (or the pseudogene TRBV3-2) and TRBJ1-3, with a possible D match to TRBD1 (6 bases). There are 15 residues in the CDR3. V shed 1 base and J shed 5 bases, with 12 bases lying between them. Germline lookup yields CDR1 LGHDT and CDR2 YNNKEL (reference sequence). The CDR3 region is CASSQATGNRNTIYF. Here the CDR3 DNA reads TGTGCCAGCAGCCAAGCTACAGGGAATAGAAACACCATATATTTT.

The CDR3 DNA reads TGTGCTCTATTGTCCGGGGGGGGGAGCTCCTACAATGAGCAGTTCTTC. Protein: CALLSGGGSSYNEQFF. The chain couples TRBV30 to TRBJ2-1; 8 bases fit TRBD2. The CDR3 covers 16 residues. In germline, CDR1 is GTSNPN, CDR2 SVGIG (reference sequence).